These 17 T cell receptor beta chains came from one sample sequenced in a study of CD8 T cells in Susac syndrome. Reverse transcription of about 0.45 to 1 ug RNA was performed with random hexamers. A single record per CDR3 protein comes from TCRdb applying MiXCR to the immunoSEQ multiplex PCR reads. The table has around 280,000 distinct CDR3 sequences, about 85% seen once; the top ten hold 0.11%. The specimen was CD8+ T cells from PBMCs. The source of these receptors is a human donor with multiple sclerosis.

The V gene is TRBV7-9, the J gene TRBJ2-2; TRBD2 agrees at 7 bases. The germline V gene has CDR1 SEHNR and CDR2 FQNEAQ (reference sequence). Trimming took 5 bases from V and 1 from J; bases not matched to a gene: 7. This CDR3 region has 16 residues. The CDR3 loop reads CASSNPAGVNTGELFF. The DNA of the CDR3 is TGTGCCAGCAGCAACCCTGCGGGGGTGAACACCGGGGAGCTGTTTTTT.

The J gene is TRBJ1-1, the V gene TRBV19, with TRBD1 as a possible D gene (5 bases). V lost 3 bases and J lost 10, with 24 bases in between. Germline values: CDR1 LNHDA, CDR2 SQIVND (reference sequence). The CDR3 covers 16 residues. The CDR3 DNA reads TGTGCCAGTAGTATCCCTCTCCCGGACATCTTCGGTGGAGCTTTCTTT. Translation gives CASSIPLPDIFGGAFF.

This rearrangement joins TRBV19 to TRBJ1-5; D gene unclear. The CDR3 runs 12 residues. In germline, CDR1 is LNHDA, CDR2 SQIVND (reference sequence). Between the trimmed V and J ends, which lost 8 bases and 2 bases, there was a span of 7 bases. CDR3 nucleotide sequence: TGTGCCAGTGGGCAGGGCAATCAGCCCCAGCATTTT. It specifies CASGQGNQPQHF. The full variable domain, rest sourced from reference TRBV19 and TRBJ1-5, is DGGITQSPKYLFRKEGQNVTLSCEQNLNHDAMYWYRQDPGQGLRLIYYSQIVNDFQKGDIAEGYSVSREKKESFPLTVTSAQKNPTAFYLCASGQGNQPQHFGDGTRLSIL.

J is TRBJ2-7 and V is TRBV27; 8 bases align to TRBD1. Per germline, CDR1 MNHEY and CDR2 SMNVEV (reference sequence). The CDR3 is made up of 16 amino acids. V was clipped by 4 bases and J by 0 bases; unmatched bases: 8. The CDR3 region is CASSSGTGTGSYEQYF. CDR3 sequence (DNA): TGTGCCAGCAGTTCGGGGACGGGGACAGGCTCCTACGAGCAGTACTTC.

The rearrangement uses TRBV3-1 and TRBJ2-1; 8 nucleotides line up with TRBD2. The J segment lost 2 bases and the V segment lost 2 bases, leaving 14 bases of the junction unmatched. The CDR3 is 19 amino acids. Germline CDR1 and CDR2: LGHDT and YNNKEL (reference sequence). CDR3 loop: CASSQRGGTSGKAYNEQFF. In nucleotides, the CDR3 is TGTGCCAGCAGCCAAAGGGGGGGTACTAGCGGCAAGGCCTACAATGAGCAGTTCTTC.

This clonotype has just one count. The rearrangement joins TRBV9 to TRBJ2-1; D gene ambiguous. In germline, CDR1 is SGDLS, CDR2 YYNGEE. The germline V and J ends were trimmed by 0 bases and 7 bases, with 17 bases remaining between them. This CDR3 contains 16 residues. The CDR3 spells CASSVVVGKRPNEQFF. CDR3 bases: TGTGCCAGCAGCGTAGTGGTGGGAAAGCGCCCAAATGAGCAGTTCTTC.

V gene TRBV27 combines with J gene TRBJ2-2, with D maybe TRBD1 (5 bases). CDR3 size: 14 residues. The germline gives CDR1 MNHEY, CDR2 SMNVEV (reference sequence). V was trimmed by 2 bases and J by 9 bases, leaving 13 bases between them. CDR3 in DNA: TGTGCCAGCAGTTTAGGGGCTAGTTCCCGGGAGCTGTTTTTT. It encodes CASSLGASSRELFF.

This clonotype has just a few counts. The V gene is TRBV4-1, the J gene TRBJ2-1; no firm D call. The length of the CDR3 is 12 residues. CDR1 is MGHRA and CDR2 is YSYEKL in the germline V gene. Trimming removed 0 bases at V and 11 bases at J, with 8 bases between. CDR3: CASSQDTTQQFF. The CDR3 DNA follows: TGCGCCAGCAGCCAAGATACAACCCAGCAGTTCTTC.

The J gene is TRBJ1-1, the V gene TRBV14; maybe TRBD1 (5 bases). CDR3 length: 15 amino acids. The germline V gene has CDR1 SGHDN and CDR2 FVKESK. The V gene lost 2 bases and the J gene lost 1 base, with 11 bases spanning the gap. CDR3 sequence (DNA): TGTGCCAGCAGCCAACGGGGGACTGAGAACACTGAAGCTTTCTTT. It translates to CASSQRGTENTEAFF.

The rearrangement joins TRBV9 to TRBJ2-3; possible D gene TRBD1, 5 bases. This CDR3 spans 20 amino acids. V dropped 4 bases and J dropped 1 base, with 28 bases sitting between them. Germline V gives CDR1 SGDLS, CDR2 YYNGEE. The CDR3 DNA reads TGTGCCAGCAGCTTTCCTCAGGGTGGTGGCCTCACCGGCGGCACAGATACGCAGTATTTT. It yields the protein CASSFPQGGGLTGGTDTQYF.

A note on this clonotype: This CDR3 is missing its conserved last phenylalanine or tryptophan, likely due to a read error. This chain connects TRBV27 to TRBJ2-7; 9 bases are a match to TRBD2. Germline values: CDR1 MNHEY, CDR2 SMNVEV (reference sequence). This CDR3 is 13 amino acids long. The CDR3 sequence is CASQGTSFYEQYS. CDR3 DNA: TGTGCAAGCCAGGGGACTAGCTTCTACGAGCAGTACTCC.

The chain carries TRBV28 and TRBJ2-2; 11 bases align to TRBD2. Germline V gene sequence: CDR1 MDHEN, CDR2 SYDVKM. Germline trimming cut 6 bases from V and 6 bases from J; bases unmatched to any gene: 9. The CDR3 runs to 16 residues. The CDR3 region is CASRSTSGSVPGELFF. CDR3 coding DNA: TGTGCCAGCAGATCCACTAGCGGGAGCGTCCCCGGGGAGCTGTTTTTT.

V usage is TRBV27 and J usage is TRBJ2-3, with 9 bases identical to TRBD2. J gave up 1 base and V 4 bases, and 3 bases lay outside the gene matches. Germline lookup yields CDR1 MNHEY and CDR2 SMNVEV (reference sequence). The CDR3 is 15 amino acids. CDR3 sequence (DNA): TGTGCCAGCAGTTATCGCGGGAGGGGCACAGATACGCAGTATTTT. Protein product: CASSYRGRGTDTQYF.

The gene calls are TRBV27 and TRBJ1-2; D unresolved. The V gene lost 4 bases and the J gene lost 0 bases, with 12 bases spanning the gap. Germline loops: CDR1 MNHEY, CDR2 SMNVEV (reference sequence). The CDR3 runs to 15 residues. CDR3 sequence: CASSSGFLPNYGYTF. In nucleotides, the CDR3 is TGTGCCAGCAGTTCGGGTTTCCTTCCTAACTATGGCTACACCTTC.

The genes are TRBV6-5 and TRBJ2-7; the D is unclear. V shed 0 bases and J shed 3 bases, with 12 bases lying between them. The CDR3 totals 15 residues. CDR1 is MNHEY and CDR2 is SVGAGI in the germline V gene. The CDR3 is CASSYSSAQLYEQYF. Written as DNA, the CDR3 is TGTGCCAGCAGTTACTCAAGCGCACAGCTCTACGAGCAGTACTTC.

The chain employs TRBV27 and TRBJ2-3, with D tentatively TRBD2 (7 bases). The CDR3 runs 14 residues. Germline CDR1 is MNHEY and CDR2 is SMNVEV (reference sequence). V lost 7 bases to trimming and J lost 2 bases, with 13 bases between them. The CDR3 bases are TGTGCCAGCACTGGGGGGGGGCTCACAGATACGCAGTATTTT. This gives the protein CASTGGGLTDTQYF.

This clonotype occurred once. This rearrangement joins TRBV13 to TRBJ2-5, with 12 nucleotides matching TRBD2. The CDR3 has 16 amino acids. Germline loops: CDR1 PRHDT, CDR2 FYEKMQ (reference sequence). The junction had 8 bases not matched to a gene; V was cut back by 5 bases and J by 4 bases. The CDR3, as DNA: TGTGCCAGCAGCCCTAGACTAGCGGGAGTCAGAGAGACCCAGTACTTC. Translated: CASSPRLAGVRETQYF. Using reference TRBV13 and TRBJ2-5 for the parts outside the CDR3, the full variable domain is AAGVIQSPRHLIKEKRETATLKCYPIPRHDTVYWYQQGPGQDPQFLISFYEKMQSDKGSIPDRFSAQQFSDYHSELNMSSLELGDSALYFCASSPRLAGVRETQYFGPGTRLLVL.